The rows below give T cell receptor beta chains drawn from one sample of a study of OX40 agonist ivuxolimab in advanced cancers. Method: immunoSEQ multiplex PCR; TCRdb's copy keeps in-frame clones and lacks some. The data show tens of thousands of clones, 87% seen once. The material sequenced was CD4+ or CD8+ T cells sorted from blood, taken in a trial of the OX40 agonist ivuxolimab. The receptors stem from an adult with an advanced solid tumor such as melanoma, head and neck, liver or kidney cancer. Each CDR3 is given with its conserved first and last residue. The order of the fields is clone size, V gene, CDR3 protein. Where a row states a size, it is once, few, many or the class of an expanded clone; other rows omit it.

. | TRBV7-9 | CASSFSGTANYGYTF
. | TRBV5-1 | CASSDGSTDTQYF
. | TRBV18 | CASAGQSNTEAFF
medium-sized | TRBV5-5 | CASSITLQGTEAFF
once | TRBV19 | CASSIQGIRNTEAFF
. | TRBV5-4 | CASSLWQGQETQYF
. | TRBV4-2 | CASSQALGEYEQYF
. | TRBV5-1 | CASSLAWEYSYEQYF
. | TRBV6-5 | CASSFRAGDEQYF
. | TRBV2 | CASNEDRIYGYTF
. | TRBV5-4 | CASRTDGGANTGELFF
. | TRBV6-5 | CASRDSGEQYF
. | TRBV7-6 | CASSYLTGEQYF
. | TRBV28 | CASSWDRGANGYTF
few | TRBV11-2 | CASRPGQGAGYTF
. | TRBV9 | CASSATTGTNQPQHF
. | TRBV20-1 | CSAGTRVSQYF
. | TRBV27 | CASSSQDQPQHF
. | TRBV6-5 | CASNRDRVNTEAFF
. | TRBV2 | CASTLQGQGYAFF
. | TRBV2 | CASSVAQYNEQFF
once | TRBV6-1 | CASRNRGSNQPQHF
. | TRBV6-6 | CASSLARANTEAFF
. | TRBV2 | CASMVRSGSSYEQYF
. | TRBV28 | CASSLLGQGHNQPQHF
. | TRBV19 | CASSIKGGANVLTF
. | TRBV19 | CASRRGAGSVLSSYNEQFF
. | TRBV14 | CASSQREAGPTNEKLFF
. | TRBV6-1 | CASSYRNEQYF
. | TRBV30 | CAWSLRGLNTGELFF
. | TRBV10-3 | CAISGTSYEQYF
. | TRBV9 | CASSARTSYGGGEQFF
. | TRBV5-4 | CASSLGGQGVETQYF
medium-sized | TRBV9 | CASSVDAGGTGELFF
once | TRBV5-1 | CASTRQAETRGEQYF
. | TRBV18 | CASSPDGNTIYF
. | TRBV27 | CASSPMGQNFAFF
. | TRBV5-4 | CASSWDQNTGELFF
. | TRBV29-1 | CSPRSSYNEQFF
. | TRBV5-6 | CASSLLGTGELFF
. | TRBV19 | CASRTTDSGANVLTF
. | TRBV25-1 | CASSATGGGNSPLHF
. | TRBV7-3 | CASSRQVGQPQHF
. | TRBV7-3 | CASSLAPNNEQFF
. | TRBV7-9 | CASSPLGMGGYTF
. | TRBV5-6 | CASSLTRTAYGDEQYF
. | TRBV5-1 | CASSLASGRTDTQYF
once | TRBV5-1 | CASSPLPSAISGNTIYF